Reported below is one T cell receptor (beta chain). Germline V gene data show CDR1 as WNHNN and CDR2 as SYGVQD (reference sequence). With 6 bases clipped from V and 4 bases from J, the junction kept 4 bases outside the gene matches. The length of the CDR3 is 13 residues. These data come from a study of regulatory T cells in long-lasting Graves disease. Time point meaning: newly diagnosed GD, antithyroid drugs for less than 3 months. Construction of the TCR library relied on RNA isolated from PBMCs. Arm-PCR of CDR3 regions with iRepertoire HTBI primers generated TCR beta libraries. TCRdb fed the multiplex PCR reads into MiXCR, producing one record per CDR3 protein. Among some 200,000 distinct CDR3 sequences, roughly a fifth were seen once, and the ten largest hold approximately 12%. The same data also contributed to another study, on T cells in Graves' hyperthyroidism and ophthalmopathy.

The source is a woman aged 30 to 39 with Graves disease. The chain uses TRBV10-1 and TRBJ2-5; 8 nucleotides agree with TRBD2. This material consisted of peripheral blood mononuclear cells (PBMCs), taken at new diagnosis, from a patient treated with antithyroid drugs. The CDR3 is CASSPSGRETQYF. The CDR3 coding sequence is TGCGCCAGCAGCCCGAGCGGGAGAGAGACCCAGTACTTC.